This TCR beta chain was observed in a study of T cell clonotyping in hematopoietic cell transplantation. In the case of this clone: Its target is not known.

The repertoire was sequenced with immunoSEQ multiplex PCR; TCRdb's copy has only in-frame clones and lacks some. This table has about 1,100 clones, roughly 96% appearing once. Recipients were bled about 28 days pretransplant and at posttransplant days 30, 100, 180. The J segment lost 4 bases and the V segment lost 6 bases, leaving 8 bases of the junction unmatched. The CDR3 sequence is 14 residues long. The V gene's germline CDR1 is MDHEN and CDR2 SYDVKM. Study-wide points: Pathologically expanded recipient clonotypes increased progressively from day 30 to day 180 as diversity fell. Without cell sorting, CD4 versus CD8 contributions remain unresolved. Graft donor and pretransplant recipient Inverse Simpson Index values predicted broader posttransplant TCR diversity.

The chain uses TRBV28 and TRBJ2-7; TRBD1 aligns across 8 bases. The sequence was obtained from a young adult male patient who had an allogeneic stem cell transplant from a related donor, so the T cells may come from the graft donor. Some clones in this sample may be carry-over from other donors' samples. The sample here was PBMCs, taken 30 days after allogeneic stem cell transplant. DNA for the CDR3: TGTGCCAGCAGATCCGGGACAGGAGATTACGAGCAGTACTTC. Protein product: CASRSGTGDYEQYF. Drawing the rest from reference TRBV28 and TRBJ2-7, the complete variable domain is DVKVTQSSRYLVKRTGEKVFLECVQDMDHENMFWYRQDPGLGLRLIYFSYDVKMKEKGDIPEGYSVSREKKERFSLILESASTNQTSMYLCASRSGTGDYEQYFGPGTRLTVT.